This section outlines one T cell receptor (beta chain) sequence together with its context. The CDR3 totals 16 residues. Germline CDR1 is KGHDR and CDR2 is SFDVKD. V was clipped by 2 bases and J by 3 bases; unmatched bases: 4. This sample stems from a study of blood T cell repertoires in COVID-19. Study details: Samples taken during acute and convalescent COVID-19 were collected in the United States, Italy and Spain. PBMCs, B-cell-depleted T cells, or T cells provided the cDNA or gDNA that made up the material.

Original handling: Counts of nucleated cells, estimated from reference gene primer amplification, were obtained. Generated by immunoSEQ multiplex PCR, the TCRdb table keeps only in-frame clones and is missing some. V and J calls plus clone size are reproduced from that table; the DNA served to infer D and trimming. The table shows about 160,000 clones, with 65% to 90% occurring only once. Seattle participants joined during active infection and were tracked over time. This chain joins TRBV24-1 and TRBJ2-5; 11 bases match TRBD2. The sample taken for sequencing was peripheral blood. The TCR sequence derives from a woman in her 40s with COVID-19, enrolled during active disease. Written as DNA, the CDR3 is TGTGCCACCAGTGATTATGGGACTAGCGGAAAAGAGACCCAGTACTTC. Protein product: CATSDYGTSGKETQYF.